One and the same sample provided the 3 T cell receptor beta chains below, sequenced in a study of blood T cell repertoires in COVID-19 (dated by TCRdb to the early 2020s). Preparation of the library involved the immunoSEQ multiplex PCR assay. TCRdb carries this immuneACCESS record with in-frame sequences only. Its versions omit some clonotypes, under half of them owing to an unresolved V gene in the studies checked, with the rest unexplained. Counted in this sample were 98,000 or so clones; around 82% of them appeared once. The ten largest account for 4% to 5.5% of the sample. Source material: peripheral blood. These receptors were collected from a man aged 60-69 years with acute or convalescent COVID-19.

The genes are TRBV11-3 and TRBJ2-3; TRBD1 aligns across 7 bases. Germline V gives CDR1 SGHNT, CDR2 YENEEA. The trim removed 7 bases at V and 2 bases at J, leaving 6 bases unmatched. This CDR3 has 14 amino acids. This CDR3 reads CASNRGQVTDTQYF. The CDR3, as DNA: TGTGCCAGCAACCGTGGACAGGTCACAGATACGCAGTATTTT.

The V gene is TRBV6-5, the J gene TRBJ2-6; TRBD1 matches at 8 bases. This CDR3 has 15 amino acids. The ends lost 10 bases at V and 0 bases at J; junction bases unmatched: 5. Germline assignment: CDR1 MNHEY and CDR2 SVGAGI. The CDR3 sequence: CATGTGGSGANVLTF. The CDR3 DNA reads TGTGCCACCGGGACAGGAGGCTCTGGGGCCAACGTCCTGACTTTC.

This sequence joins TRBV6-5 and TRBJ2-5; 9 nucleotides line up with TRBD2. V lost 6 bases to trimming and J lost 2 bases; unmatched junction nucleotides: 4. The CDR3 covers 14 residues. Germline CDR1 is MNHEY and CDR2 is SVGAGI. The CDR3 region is CASSRLAAQETQYF. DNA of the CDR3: TGTGCCAGCAGCAGACTAGCGGCTCAAGAGACCCAGTACTTC.